The 20 T cell receptor beta chains below were found in one sample sequenced in a study of T cell responses to AZD1222 COVID-19 vaccine. Repertoires were generated with immunoSEQ multiplex PCR, while TCRdb's copy carries only in-frame clones and drops some. The repertoire includes about 160,000 clones, roughly 94% of them detected once, and under 1.2% sits in the top ten. This specimen consisted of peripheral blood, obtained 28 days after the second AZD1222 dose. The source is an adult who received the AZD1222 COVID-19 vaccine.

The chain combines TRBV5-1 with TRBJ1-5; D is unclear. The V and J ends lost 0 bases and 2 bases respectively, with 9 bases between them. CDR1 SGHRS and CDR2 YFSETQ come from the germline V gene. The CDR3 loop spans 15 amino acids. The CDR3: CASSLGGVGNQPQHF. CDR3 coding DNA: TGCGCCAGCAGCTTGGGTGGAGTGGGCAATCAGCCCCAGCATTTT.

This clone was counted only a few times. The chain combines TRBV7-2 with TRBJ1-6; D ambiguous. Germline assignment: CDR1 SGHTA and CDR2 FQGNSA. The CDR3 has 12 amino acids. Between the trimmed V and J ends, which lost 1 base and 14 bases, there was a span of 9 bases. CDR3 loop: CASSLGELSLHF. The CDR3 region has the DNA TGTGCCAGCAGCTTAGGGGAGTTGTCCCTCCACTTT.

The V call is TRBV27, the J call TRBJ1-1; 9 nucleotides agree with TRBD1. Germline V CDR1 and CDR2: MNHEY, SMNVEV (reference sequence). CDR3 size: 14 residues. J lost 5 bases, V lost 2 bases, and 3 bases had no gene match. The DNA of the CDR3 is TGTGCCAGCAGTTTAGGGACAGGGAGGACTGAAGCTTTCTTT. Amino acid sequence: CASSLGTGRTEAFF.

The rearrangement joins TRBV5-1 to TRBJ2-7; D is possibly TRBD2 (5 bases). This CDR3 has 14 amino acids. V was trimmed by 0 bases and J by 2 bases, leaving 9 bases between them. Germline V gene data show CDR1 as SGHRS and CDR2 as YFSETQ. Here the CDR3 DNA reads TGCGCCAGCAGCTTGGCCGGGAATACCTACGAGCAGTACTTC. It yields the protein CASSLAGNTYEQYF.

The V gene is TRBV5-4, the J gene TRBJ2-5, with D unclear. Trimming removed 3 bases from V and 2 bases from J, with 8 bases in between. The germline CDR1 and CDR2 sequences are SGHNT and YYREEE (reference sequence). This CDR3 contains 13 residues. CDR3 DNA: TGTGCCAGCAGCTGGAGACCGCAAGAGACCCAGTACTTC. This translates into CASSWRPQETQYF.

In its sample, this clone was seen a few times. The genes are TRBV27 and TRBJ1-4, with TRBD1 identical over 7 bases. J gave up 5 bases and V 5 bases, and 11 bases lay outside the gene matches. The CDR3 loop spans 16 amino acids. Germline V lookup: CDR1 MNHEY, CDR2 SMNVEV (reference sequence). The CDR3 is CASSLGQVGSNEKLFF. In DNA form, the CDR3 reads TGTGCCAGCAGTCTTGGACAGGTCGGATCGAATGAAAAACTGTTTTTT. Together with reference TRBV27 and TRBJ1-4, the CDR3 gives the full variable domain: EAQVTQNPRYLITVTGKKLTVTCSQNMNHEYMSWYRQDPGLGLRQIYYSMNVEVTDKGDVPEGYKVSRKEKRNFPLILESPSPNQTSLYFCASSLGQVGSNEKLFFGSGTQLSVL.

The V and J genes are TRBV2 and TRBJ1-6, with TRBD1 as a possible D gene (5 bases). V was clipped by 4 bases and J by 7 bases, with 17 bases between them. Germline assignment: CDR1 SNHLY and CDR2 FYNNEI. The CDR3 runs to 16 residues. CDR3 amino acids: CASSGFLGVGNSPLHF. CDR3 DNA: TGTGCCAGCAGTGGTTTTCTGGGGGTGGGGAATTCACCCCTCCACTTT.

The chain recombines TRBV4-1 with TRBJ1-4; tentatively, D is TRBD1 (5 bases). Germline CDR1 MGHRA, CDR2 YSYEKL. This CDR3 region has 18 residues. Trimming pared 5 bases from V and 0 bases from J, leaving 19 bases between. The CDR3 loop is CASSYLPGPRATNEKLFF. The CDR3, as DNA: TGCGCCAGCAGCTATTTACCGGGACCCAGAGCAACTAATGAAAAACTGTTTTTT.

V usage is TRBV3-1 (or the pseudogene TRBV3-2) and J usage is TRBJ1-1; TRBD1 might be the D (5 bases). The CDR3 is 12 amino acids. With 0 bases removed from V and 7 bases from J, the gap between germline ends came to 6 bases. Germline V lookup: CDR1 LGHDT, CDR2 YNNKEL (reference sequence). The CDR3 nucleotides are TGTGCCAGCAGCCAAGAGAGGGGTGAAGCTTTCTTT. Translation: CASSQERGEAFF.

Concerning this clone: No DNA is shown, since the ends of the CDR3 on it are uncertain; the CDR3 is the one TCRdb lists. V usage is TRBV2 and J usage is TRBJ1-1; TRBD1, the table's D call, was not compared with the DNA. Germline V gene sequence: CDR1 SNHLY, CDR2 FYNNEI. The CDR3 is 18 amino acids long, termini counted. CDR3 residues: CASILAETGRSLNTEAFF.

This clone appeared once. The V and J genes are TRBV4-1 and TRBJ1-5; 8 bases map to TRBD1. V was pared by 1 base and J by 7 bases, with 9 bases of the junction left unmatched. Germline V gives CDR1 MGHRA, CDR2 YSYEKL. This CDR3 spans 16 amino acids. The CDR3, as DNA: TGCGCCAGCAGCCAAGGTTGGGCCAGGGGGCCGCAGCCCCAGCATTTT. Translation: CASSQGWARGPQPQHF.

The chain links TRBV14 to TRBJ1-6; the D is unclear. Germline CDR1 is SGHDN and CDR2 is FVKESK. This CDR3 has 14 amino acids. The germline V and J ends were trimmed by 4 bases and 6 bases, with 10 bases remaining between them. In nucleotides, the CDR3 is TGTGCCAGCAGCCCTCAGGCTTTTAATTCACCCCTCCACTTT. Translated: CASSPQAFNSPLHF.

This clone was observed once. V is TRBV4-2 and J is TRBJ1-4; TRBD1 matches at 8 bases. The CDR3 runs 16 residues. Trimming took 2 bases from V and 4 from J; bases not matched to a gene: 6. Germline CDR1 and CDR2: LGHNA and YNFKEQ. This CDR3 reads CASSQSQGAGNEKLFF. In nucleotides, the CDR3 is TGTGCCAGCAGCCAATCGCAGGGGGCGGGTAATGAAAAACTGTTTTTT.

V is TRBV9 and J is TRBJ1-4, with 11 bases matching TRBD1. The CDR3 is 15 residues long. The J segment lost 10 bases and the V segment lost 0 bases, leaving 5 bases of the junction unmatched. Germline CDR1 SGDLS, CDR2 YYNGEE. CDR3 sequence: CASSVGQGTGGKLFF. The DNA of the CDR3 is TGTGCCAGCAGCGTAGGGCAGGGGACAGGGGGAAAACTGTTTTTT.

The V and J genes are TRBV10-3 and TRBJ1-2, with D possibly TRBD1 on 6 matching bases. CDR3 size: 13 residues. Deletions cut 2 bases from V and 7 bases from J, with 11 bases between. In germline, CDR1 is ENHRY, CDR2 SYGVKD. The CDR3 DNA is TGTGCCATCAGTGAGGGCACAGGGTTTGGCTACACCTTC. Protein: CAISEGTGFGYTF.

This chain uses TRBV27 with TRBJ1-1; 7 bases map to TRBD1. Trimming cost V 0 bases and J 5 bases; bases outside gene matches: 6. The CDR3 runs 15 residues. The germline CDR1 and CDR2 sequences are MNHEY and SMNVEV (reference sequence). CDR3 bases: TGTGCCAGCAGTTTATCGCACAGGGGAGGGACTGAAGCTTTCTTT. Residues: CASSLSHRGGTEAFF.

V usage is TRBV5-5 and J usage is TRBJ1-2; TRBD1 agrees at 8 bases. This CDR3 region has 16 residues. The V segment lost 2 bases and the J segment 6 bases; nucleotides outside the gene matches: 12. Germline-derived CDR1 and CDR2 are SGHKS and YYEKEE (reference sequence). The DNA for the CDR3 is TGTGCCAGCAGCTTTAGTTCGACAGGGGACGGGGATGGCTACACCTTC. It yields the protein CASSFSSTGDGDGYTF.

This rearrangement joins TRBV18 to TRBJ2-5, with 8 bases aligning to TRBD2. The V gene end was trimmed by 0 bases and the J gene end by 5 bases; junction bases not matched to a gene: 14. The germline V gene encodes CDR1 KGHSH and CDR2 LQKENI. The CDR3 runs 18 residues. CDR3 nucleotides: TGTGCCAGCTCACCACCGGTCTACACTAGCGGAGGGGAGGAGACCCAGTACTTC. Residues: CASSPPVYTSGGEETQYF.

This clone was observed a single time. The chain recombines TRBV9 with TRBJ2-7, with 8 bases fitting TRBD1. Germline V gene sequence: CDR1 SGDLS, CDR2 YYNGEE. The CDR3 totals 17 residues. V lost 0 bases, J lost 0 bases, and 8 bases stayed unmatched. For the CDR3, the DNA is TGTGCCAGCAGCGTAGGTAAGGACAGGGCTAGCTCCTACGAGCAGTACTTC. Its protein product is CASSVGKDRASSYEQYF.

This sequence joins TRBV11-1 and TRBJ2-7; D not resolved. CDR3 length: 13 amino acids. Looked up from germline, CDR1 is SGHAT and CDR2 is FQDESV (reference sequence). V was shortened by 1 base and J by 3 bases, with 7 bases between the two germline ends. CDR3 DNA: TGTGCCAGCAGCTTAGACCCGGTCTACGAGCAGTACTTC. It specifies CASSLDPVYEQYF.